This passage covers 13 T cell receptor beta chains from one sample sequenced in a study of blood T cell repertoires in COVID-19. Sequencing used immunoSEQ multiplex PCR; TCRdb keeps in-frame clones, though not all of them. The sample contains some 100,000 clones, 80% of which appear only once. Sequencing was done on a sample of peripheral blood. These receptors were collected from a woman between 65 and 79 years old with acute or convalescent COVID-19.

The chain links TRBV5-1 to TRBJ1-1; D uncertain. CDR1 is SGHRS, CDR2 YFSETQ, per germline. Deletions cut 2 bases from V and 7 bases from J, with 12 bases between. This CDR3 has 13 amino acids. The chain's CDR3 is CASSFRQEREAFF. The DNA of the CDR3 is TGCGCCAGCAGCTTTAGGCAGGAACGTGAAGCTTTCTTT.

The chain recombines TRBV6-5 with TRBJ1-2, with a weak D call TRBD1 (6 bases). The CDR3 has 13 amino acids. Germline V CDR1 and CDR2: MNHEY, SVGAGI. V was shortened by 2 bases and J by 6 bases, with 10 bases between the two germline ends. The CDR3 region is CASSYRGQNGYTF. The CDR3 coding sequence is TGTGCCAGCAGTTACCGCGGACAGAATGGCTACACCTTC.

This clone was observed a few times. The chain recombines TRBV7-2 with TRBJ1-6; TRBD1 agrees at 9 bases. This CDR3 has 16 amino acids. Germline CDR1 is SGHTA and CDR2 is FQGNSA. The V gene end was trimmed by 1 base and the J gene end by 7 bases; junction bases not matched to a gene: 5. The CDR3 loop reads CASSLVGGQGNSPLHF. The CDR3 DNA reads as TGTGCCAGCAGCTTAGTTGGGGGACAGGGCAATTCACCCCTCCACTTT.

The CDR3 region is CAWSGQVLNQPQHF. The CDR3 DNA reads TGTGCCTGGAGTGGTCAGGTCTTAAATCAGCCCCAGCATTTT. This chain joins TRBV30 and TRBJ1-5; D remains unclear. The CDR3 spans 14 residues. Germline loops: CDR1 GTSNPN, CDR2 SVGIG (reference sequence). V lost 1 base to trimming and J lost 4 bases, with 11 bases between them.

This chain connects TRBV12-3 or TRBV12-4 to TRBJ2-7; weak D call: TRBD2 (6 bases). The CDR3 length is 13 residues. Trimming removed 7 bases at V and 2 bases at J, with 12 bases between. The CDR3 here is CASNPGLPYEQYF. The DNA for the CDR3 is TGTGCCAGCAACCCGGGACTCCCCTACGAGCAGTACTTC.

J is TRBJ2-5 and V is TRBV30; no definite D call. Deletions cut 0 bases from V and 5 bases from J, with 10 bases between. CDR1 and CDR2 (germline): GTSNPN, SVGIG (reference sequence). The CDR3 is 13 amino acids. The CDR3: CAWSVGWRETQYF. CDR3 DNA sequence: TGTGCCTGGAGTGTAGGCTGGCGGGAGACCCAGTACTTC.

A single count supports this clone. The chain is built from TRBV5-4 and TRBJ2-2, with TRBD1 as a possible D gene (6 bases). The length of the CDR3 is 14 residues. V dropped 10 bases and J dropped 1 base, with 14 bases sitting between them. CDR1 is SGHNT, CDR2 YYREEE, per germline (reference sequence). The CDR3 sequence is CAVVGTLNTGELFF. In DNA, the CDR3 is TGTGCCGTCGTCGGGACACTGAACACCGGGGAGCTGTTTTTT.

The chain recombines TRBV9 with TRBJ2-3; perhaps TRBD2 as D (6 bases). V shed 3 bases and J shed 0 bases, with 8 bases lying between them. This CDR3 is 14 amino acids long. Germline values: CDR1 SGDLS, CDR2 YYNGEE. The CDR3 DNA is TGTGCCAGCAGCGGGGGGGTTAGCACAGATACGCAGTATTTT. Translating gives CASSGGVSTDTQYF.

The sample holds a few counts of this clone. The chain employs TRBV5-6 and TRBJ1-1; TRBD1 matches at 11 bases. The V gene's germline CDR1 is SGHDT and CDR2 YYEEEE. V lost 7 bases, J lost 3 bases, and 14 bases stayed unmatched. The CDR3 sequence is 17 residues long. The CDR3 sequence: CASLTHGGDRGYTEAFF. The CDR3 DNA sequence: TGTGCCAGCCTCACACATGGTGGGGACAGGGGGTACACTGAAGCTTTCTTT. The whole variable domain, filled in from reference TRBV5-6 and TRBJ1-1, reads DAGVTQSPTHLIKTRGQQVTLRCSPKSGHDTVSWYQQALGQGPQFIFQYYEEEERQRGNFPDRFSGHQFPNYSSELNVNALLLGDSALYLCASLTHGGDRGYTEAFFGQGTRLTVV.

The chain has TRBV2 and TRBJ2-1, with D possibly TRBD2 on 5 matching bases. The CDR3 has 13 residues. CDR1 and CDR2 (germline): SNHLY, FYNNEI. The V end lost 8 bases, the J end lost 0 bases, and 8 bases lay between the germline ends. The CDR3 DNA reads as TGTGCCAGCTGCGCGGGCTCCTACAATGAGCAGTTCTTC. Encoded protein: CASCAGSYNEQFF.

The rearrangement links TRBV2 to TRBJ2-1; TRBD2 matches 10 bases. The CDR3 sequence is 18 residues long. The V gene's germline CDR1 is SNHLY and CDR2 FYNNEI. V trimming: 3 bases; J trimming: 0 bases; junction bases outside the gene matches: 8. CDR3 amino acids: CASSDDIAGGHSYNEQFF. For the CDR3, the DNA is TGTGCCAGCAGTGATGATATAGCGGGGGGCCACTCCTACAATGAGCAGTTCTTC.

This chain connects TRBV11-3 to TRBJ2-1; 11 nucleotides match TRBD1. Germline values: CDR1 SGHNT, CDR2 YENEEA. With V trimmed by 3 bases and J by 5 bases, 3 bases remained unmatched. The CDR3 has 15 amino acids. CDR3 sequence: CASSLGTGGHNEQFF. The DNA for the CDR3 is TGTGCCAGCAGCTTGGGGACAGGGGGACACAATGAGCAGTTCTTC.

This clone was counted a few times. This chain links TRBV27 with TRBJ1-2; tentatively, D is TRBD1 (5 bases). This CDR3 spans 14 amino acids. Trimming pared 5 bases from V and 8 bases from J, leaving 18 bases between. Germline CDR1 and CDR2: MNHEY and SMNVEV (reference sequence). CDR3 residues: CASSAREVGSGYTF. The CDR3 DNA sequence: TGTGCCAGCAGTGCCAGGGAGGTCGGAAGCGGCTACACCTTC.